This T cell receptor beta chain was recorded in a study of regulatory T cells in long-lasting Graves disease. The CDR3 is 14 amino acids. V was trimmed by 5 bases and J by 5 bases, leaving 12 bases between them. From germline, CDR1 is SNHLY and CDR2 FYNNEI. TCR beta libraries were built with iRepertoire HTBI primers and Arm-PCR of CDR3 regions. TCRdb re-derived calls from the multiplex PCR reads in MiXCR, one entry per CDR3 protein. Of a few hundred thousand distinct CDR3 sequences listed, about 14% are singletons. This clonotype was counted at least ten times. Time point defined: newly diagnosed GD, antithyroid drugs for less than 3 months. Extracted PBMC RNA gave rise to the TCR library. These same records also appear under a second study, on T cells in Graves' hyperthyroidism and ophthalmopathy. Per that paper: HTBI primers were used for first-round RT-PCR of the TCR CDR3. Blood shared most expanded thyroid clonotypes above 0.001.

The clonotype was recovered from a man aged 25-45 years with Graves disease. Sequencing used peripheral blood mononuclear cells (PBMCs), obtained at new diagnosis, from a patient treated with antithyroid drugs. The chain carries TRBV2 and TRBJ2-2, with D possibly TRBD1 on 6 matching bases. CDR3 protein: CASSFAGTTGELFF. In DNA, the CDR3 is TGTGCCAGCAGTTTTGCCGGGACAACCGGGGAGCTGTTTTTT.